Below, 29 T cell receptor beta chains from the same sample are listed, as sequenced in a study of blood T cell repertoires in COVID-19. Using immunoSEQ multiplex PCR, the repertoire was profiled, and TCRdb retains in-frame clones only, with some absent. This table has about 50,000 clones, 86% appearing once. The sequenced sample was peripheral blood. The receptors come from a human donor in a cohort sampled during active COVID-19.

The rearrangement uses TRBV3-1 (or the pseudogene TRBV3-2) and TRBJ2-5, with TRBD2 as a possible D gene (6 bases). V was trimmed by 2 bases and J by 5 bases, leaving 12 bases between them. The CDR3 loop spans 14 amino acids. Germline V CDR1 and CDR2: LGHDT, YNNKEL (reference sequence). For the CDR3, the DNA is TGTGCCAGCAGCCAAAAGGGCGGGGCGGAGACCCAGTACTTC. The encoded protein is CASSQKGGAETQYF.

The chain links TRBV3-1 (or the pseudogene TRBV3-2) to TRBJ2-1, with 7 bases aligning to TRBD1. CDR1 LGHDT and CDR2 YNNKEL come from the germline V gene (reference sequence). The CDR3 runs 16 residues. With 5 bases clipped from V and 4 bases from J, the junction kept 11 bases outside the gene matches. CDR3 region: CASSAPDRSLYNEQFF. The CDR3, as DNA: TGTGCCAGCAGCGCCCCGGACAGGTCCCTTTACAATGAGCAGTTCTTC.

This CDR3 reads CASSLGPLTGAGSGANVLTF. CDR3 bases: TGCGCCAGCAGCTTGGGGCCACTTACAGGGGCCGGCTCTGGGGCCAACGTCCTGACTTTC. The rearrangement links TRBV5-1 to TRBJ2-6; 7 bases map to TRBD1. J was trimmed by 0 bases and V by 0 bases; bases with no gene match: 12. Germline V gives CDR1 SGHRS, CDR2 YFSETQ. This CDR3 is built from 20 residues.

The V call is TRBV11-2, the J call TRBJ1-5, with D maybe TRBD1 (6 bases). Between the trimmed V and J ends, which lost 6 bases and 7 bases, there was a span of 16 bases. The CDR3 is 14 residues long. Germline CDR1 is SGHAT and CDR2 is FQNNGV. The CDR3 spells CASSGGGAWQPQHF. The CDR3 nucleotides are TGTGCCAGCAGTGGGGGGGGCGCGTGGCAGCCCCAGCATTTT.

The chain is built from TRBV3-1 (or the pseudogene TRBV3-2) and TRBJ2-7; 9 nucleotides line up with TRBD1. The germline V gene encodes CDR1 LGHDT and CDR2 YNNKEL (reference sequence). J gave up 4 bases and V 8 bases, and 12 bases lay outside the gene matches. CDR3 length: 15 residues. The CDR3: CASSNSGTGRYEQYF. CDR3 DNA sequence: TGTGCCAGCTCTAATTCCGGGACAGGGAGATACGAGCAGTACTTC.

The chain uses TRBV11-2 and TRBJ2-1, with 9 bases matching TRBD2. CDR3 length: 16 residues. J lost 0 bases, V lost 6 bases, and 6 bases had no gene match. Per germline, CDR1 SGHAT and CDR2 FQNNGV. The CDR3 loop is CASRRDSGSSYNEQFF. The CDR3 DNA is TGTGCCAGCAGACGAGATAGCGGGAGCTCCTACAATGAGCAGTTCTTC.

Here the CDR3 reads CASSLRGSYNEQFF. The CDR3 DNA is TGTGCCAGCAGTTTGAGGGGGTCCTACAATGAGCAGTTCTTC. The V gene is TRBV28, the J gene TRBJ2-1; maybe TRBD1 (6 bases). The CDR3 is made up of 14 amino acids. The germline V gene encodes CDR1 MDHEN and CDR2 SYDVKM. Trimming took 3 bases from V and 1 from J, leaving 7 bases between them.

The chain employs TRBV11-2 and TRBJ2-1; 11 nucleotides align to TRBD2. The germline V gene has CDR1 SGHAT and CDR2 FQNNGV. This CDR3 contains 17 residues. The V gene end was trimmed by 1 base and the J gene end by 6 bases; junction bases not matched to a gene: 8. This CDR3 reads CASSLVGLAGGGNEQFF. In DNA, the CDR3 is TGTGCCAGCAGCTTAGTTGGGCTAGCGGGAGGCGGCAATGAGCAGTTCTTC.

This sequence joins TRBV19 and TRBJ2-2, with D perhaps matching TRBD2 (6 bases). The V end lost 6 bases, the J end lost 1 base, and 12 bases lay between the germline ends. The CDR3 extends over 15 amino acids. Per germline, CDR1 LNHDA and CDR2 SQIVND (reference sequence). The CDR3 spells CASSPGLGNTGELFF. The DNA for the CDR3 is TGTGCCAGTAGCCCGGGACTGGGGAACACCGGGGAGCTGTTTTTT.

The genes are TRBV5-1 and TRBJ2-7; D possibly corresponds to TRBD1 (6 bases). The length of the CDR3 is 17 residues. The V and J ends lost 3 bases and 7 bases respectively, with 26 bases between them. Germline V gives CDR1 SGHRS, CDR2 YFSETQ. CDR3 residues: CASSSDTATGLSGEQYF. The CDR3 nucleotides read TGCGCCAGCAGCTCAGACACCGCGACAGGTTTATCGGGGGAGCAGTACTTC.

The V gene is TRBV7-2, the J gene TRBJ1-1, with 8 bases fitting TRBD1. Trimming took 5 bases from V and 7 from J; bases not matched to a gene: 12. The CDR3 is 15 amino acids. Germline V lookup: CDR1 SGHTA, CDR2 FQGNSA. CDR3 DNA sequence: TGTGCCAGCAGCCCAAGGGGCAGGGGGCTCAGTGAAGCTTTCTTT. Translating it yields CASSPRGRGLSEAFF.

V usage is TRBV29-1 and J usage is TRBJ2-4; TRBD2 matches at 14 bases. Trimming took 6 bases from V and 7 from J; bases not matched to a gene: 8. This CDR3 is 15 amino acids long. CDR1 is SQVTM and CDR2 is ANQGSEA in the germline V gene. The CDR3 DNA is TGCAGCGTCCTAATCTGGACTAGCGGGAGGAACATTCAGTACTTC. Protein: CSVLIWTSGRNIQYF.

The CDR3 spells CASSPLGQTYGYTF. The CDR3 DNA follows: TGTGCCAGCAGTCCTCTCGGACAGACCTATGGCTACACCTTC. The chain has TRBV6-5 and TRBJ1-2, with D tentatively TRBD1 (6 bases). CDR1 MNHEY and CDR2 SVGAGI come from the germline V gene. The V gene lost 5 bases and the J gene lost 4 bases, with 14 bases spanning the gap. The CDR3 is 14 amino acids.

The V and J genes are TRBV5-8 and TRBJ1-1, with D unresolved. The germline CDR1 and CDR2 sequences are SGHTS and YDEGEE. This CDR3 spans 13 amino acids. With 2 bases removed from V and 3 bases from J, the gap between germline ends came to 8 bases. The CDR3, as DNA: TGTGCCAGCAGCTTAGCGGAGGACACTGAAGCTTTCTTT. Translating it yields CASSLAEDTEAFF.

The chain carries TRBV7-2 and TRBJ2-7, with 12 nucleotides matching TRBD2. Germline assignment: CDR1 SGHTA and CDR2 FQGNSA. With V trimmed by 5 bases and J by 6 bases, 8 bases remained unmatched. The CDR3 contains 15 residues. DNA of the CDR3: TGTGCCAGCAGCCTATCTAGCGGGGGGGCCGTCGAGCAGTACTTC. Amino acid sequence: CASSLSSGGAVEQYF. Full variable domain (rest looked up from reference TRBV7-2 and TRBJ2-7): GAGVSQSPSNKVTEKGKDVELRCDPISGHTALYWYRQSLGQGLEFLIYFQGNSAPDKSGLPSDRFSAERTGGSVSTLTIQRTQQEDSAVYLCASSLSSGGAVEQYFGPGTRLTVT.

The chain is built from TRBV6-2 or TRBV6-3 and TRBJ2-5; 9 positions agree with TRBD2. The CDR3 spans 20 residues. Germline loops: CDR1 MNHEY, CDR2 SVGEGT. J was trimmed by 3 bases and V by 0 bases; bases with no gene match: 17. CDR3 sequence reads: CASSYSMRSSGVVFEETQYF. The CDR3 DNA follows: TGTGCCAGCAGTTACTCGATGCGGTCTAGCGGGGTGGTGTTTGAAGAGACCCAGTACTTC.

This chain links TRBV5-1 with TRBJ2-7; 7 nucleotides match TRBD2. The J segment lost 2 bases and the V segment lost 0 bases, leaving 8 bases of the junction unmatched. The CDR3 is made up of 16 amino acids. The germline gives CDR1 SGHRS, CDR2 YFSETQ. The CDR3 bases are TGCGCCAGCAGCTTGGTATTGGCTAGCGGCGCCTACGAGCAGTACTTC. It yields the protein CASSLVLASGAYEQYF.

The genes are TRBV2 and TRBJ2-3, with TRBD2 matching over 7 bases. This CDR3 region has 15 residues. J was trimmed by 4 bases and V by 7 bases; bases with no gene match: 11. Germline V gene data show CDR1 as SNHLY and CDR2 as FYNNEI. The DNA for the CDR3 is TGTGCCAGCAAGCGACGCGGGAGTGCTTCAGATACGCAGTATTTT. It encodes CASKRRGSASDTQYF.

J is TRBJ1-1 and V is TRBV5-1; 11 bases fit TRBD1. The CDR3 consists of 16 residues. The germline gives CDR1 SGHRS, CDR2 YFSETQ. V was pared by 4 bases and J by 0 bases, with 5 bases of the junction left unmatched. The CDR3 here is CASSRGTGGLNTEAFF. CDR3 nucleotides: TGCGCCAGCAGCAGAGGGACAGGGGGATTGAACACTGAAGCTTTCTTT.

The rearrangement joins TRBV4-1 to TRBJ1-1; TRBD1 matches 10 bases. This CDR3 spans 15 amino acids. Germline V gene sequence: CDR1 MGHRA, CDR2 YSYEKL. V gave up 8 bases and J gave up 5 bases; unmatched junction bases: 11. The CDR3 region is CASGRVPGQGTEAFF. CDR3 DNA sequence: TGCGCCAGCGGCCGGGTTCCGGGACAGGGGACTGAAGCTTTCTTT.

The chain links TRBV7-2 to TRBJ1-2; D not certain. The V end lost 2 bases, the J end lost 4 bases, and 8 bases lay between the germline ends. CDR3 size: 13 residues. CDR1 SGHTA and CDR2 FQGNSA come from the germline V gene. The CDR3 nucleotides read TGTGCCAGCAGCTTACGGGGTGCCTATGGCTACACCTTC. Translating it yields CASSLRGAYGYTF.

The genes are TRBV28 and TRBJ1-5; tentatively, D is TRBD1 (6 bases). The length of the CDR3 is 16 residues. Germline CDR1 and CDR2: MDHEN and SYDVKM. With 5 bases removed from V and 6 bases from J, the gap between germline ends came to 20 bases. Written as DNA, the CDR3 is TGTGCCAGCAGTCCGTCGACAGGATCTAAAGGTCAGCCCCAGCATTTT. This translates into CASSPSTGSKGQPQHF. The full variable domain, rest sourced from reference TRBV28 and TRBJ1-5, is DVKVTQSSRYLVKRTGEKVFLECVQDMDHENMFWYRQDPGLGLRLIYFSYDVKMKEKGDIPEGYSVSREKKERFSLILESASTNQTSMYLCASSPSTGSKGQPQHFGDGTRLSIL.

The genes are TRBV7-9 and TRBJ1-2; D possibly corresponds to TRBD1 (5 bases). Deletions cut 1 base from V and 1 base from J, with 7 bases between. Germline V gives CDR1 SEHNR, CDR2 FQNEAQ (reference sequence). The CDR3 sequence is 14 residues long. For the CDR3, the DNA is TGTGCCAGCAGCTTAGGCAGGGATAACTATGGCTACACCTTC. Translated: CASSLGRDNYGYTF.

CDR3 bases: TGTGCCAGCAGCCCCCGAACAGGTGAAGAGACCCAGTACTTC. This sequence encodes CASSPRTGEETQYF. The V gene is TRBV6-2 or TRBV6-3, the J gene TRBJ2-5, with TRBD1 as a possible D gene (5 bases). The V end lost 6 bases, the J end lost 3 bases, and 14 bases lay between the germline ends. The CDR3 has 14 residues. Germline loops: CDR1 MNHEY, CDR2 SVGEGT.

This clone is deemed medium-sized. The chain couples TRBV2 to TRBJ2-7, with 8 bases lining up with TRBD2. Unmatched junction bases numbered 9, after V lost 6 bases and J lost 2 bases. Looked up from germline, CDR1 is SNHLY and CDR2 is FYNNEI. The CDR3 is 15 residues long. The CDR3 DNA follows: TGTGCCAGCAGGGTTAGCGGGGAGCCTACCTACGAGCAGTACTTC. Protein product: CASRVSGEPTYEQYF.

The chain carries TRBV6-5 and TRBJ2-7; TRBD1 matches at 9 bases. Germline V lookup: CDR1 MNHEY, CDR2 SVGAGI. The V gene end was trimmed by 8 bases and the J gene end by 0 bases; junction bases not matched to a gene: 5. The CDR3 extends over 14 amino acids. DNA of the CDR3: TGTGCCAGCCGGGAACAGGGGGCCTCCTACGAGCAGTACTTC. Amino acids: CASREQGASYEQYF.

This clone showed up just a few times. The CDR3 DNA is TGCGCCAGCAGCCAAGGTGGGGGGGCCTACGAGCAGTACTTC. Encoded protein: CASSQGGGAYEQYF. The rearrangement links TRBV4-3 to TRBJ2-7, with 7 bases aligning to TRBD2. Germline CDR1 is LGHNA and CDR2 is YSLEER. With 1 base clipped from V and 2 bases from J, the junction kept 2 bases outside the gene matches. The CDR3 runs to 14 residues.

The chain couples TRBV5-1 to TRBJ2-3; D is possibly TRBD2 (5 bases). From germline, CDR1 is SGHRS and CDR2 YFSETQ. This CDR3 spans 15 amino acids. Trimming shortened V by 3 bases and J by 4 bases, and 15 bases separated the two germline ends. This chain's CDR3 is CASSSLMGAADTQYF. The CDR3 DNA reads TGCGCCAGCAGCTCCCTGATGGGAGCGGCAGATACGCAGTATTTT.

The V and J genes are TRBV5-1 and TRBJ1-3; D gene unclear. CDR1 is SGHRS and CDR2 is YFSETQ in the germline V gene. V gave up 1 base and J gave up 1 base, with 18 bases separating them. The CDR3 runs 18 residues. Here the CDR3 DNA reads TGCGCCAGCAGCTTGAACGATCAAACAATCCAATCTGGAAACACCATATATTTT. This codes for CASSLNDQTIQSGNTIYF.